A single TCR beta chain is shown here with its context. The antigen is undetermined. This entry comes from a study of T cell responses to AZD1222 COVID-19 vaccine. General study findings and limits: Per reports, nearly half of all spike-specific TCRs target regions that are unmutated in variants. White British people made up most donors, females outnumbered males, and clonal diversity was possibly underestimated.

Profiled with immunoSEQ multiplex PCR; TCRdb holds only in-frame clones, not every one. Of around 59,000 clones detected, about 88% appear once; the ten largest clones hold roughly 6.1%. Both about-4-week and about-12-week second-dose recipients were combined. The TCR was taken from an adult who received the AZD1222 COVID-19 vaccine. Source: peripheral blood, taken 28 days after the second AZD1222 dose.

The CDR3 loop reads CASSLQREASYEQYF. The DNA of the CDR3 is TGTGCCAGCAGCTTACAGCGGGAGGCCTCCTACGAGCAGTACTTC. The chain employs TRBV7-6 and TRBJ2-7, with 9 bases matching TRBD2. The V gene's germline CDR1 is SGHVS and CDR2 FNYEAQ. This CDR3 region has 15 residues. The trim removed 2 bases at V and 0 bases at J, leaving 2 bases unmatched.